This TCR beta chain was identified during a study of control samples from healthy donors and cancer patients. This CDR3 region has 14 residues. Germline values: CDR1 SGHTA, CDR2 FQGTGA. The germline V and J ends were trimmed by 1 base and 2 bases, with 7 bases remaining between them. The table came from immunoSEQ multiplex PCR; TCRdb's copy has only in-frame clones and leaves some out. The sample holds approximately 140,000 clones, roughly 93% seen once. The sequencing input was blood. The chain has TRBV7-3 and TRBJ2-3, with D unclear. The TCR comes from a man between 18 and 29 years old in good health. The DNA of the CDR3 is TGTGCCAGCAGCTTAATGGCGGCCACAGATACGCAGTATTTT. Its translation is CASSLMAATDTQYF.